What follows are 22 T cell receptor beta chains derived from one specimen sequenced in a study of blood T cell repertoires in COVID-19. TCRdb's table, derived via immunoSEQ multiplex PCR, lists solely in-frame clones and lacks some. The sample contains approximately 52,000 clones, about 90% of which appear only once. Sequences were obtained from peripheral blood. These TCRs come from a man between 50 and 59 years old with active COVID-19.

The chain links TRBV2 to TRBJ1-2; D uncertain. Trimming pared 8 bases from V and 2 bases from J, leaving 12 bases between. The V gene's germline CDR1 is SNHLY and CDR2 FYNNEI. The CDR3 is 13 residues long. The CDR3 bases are TGTGCCAGCCTCCGAGACTGGAACTATGGCTACACCTTC. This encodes CASLRDWNYGYTF.

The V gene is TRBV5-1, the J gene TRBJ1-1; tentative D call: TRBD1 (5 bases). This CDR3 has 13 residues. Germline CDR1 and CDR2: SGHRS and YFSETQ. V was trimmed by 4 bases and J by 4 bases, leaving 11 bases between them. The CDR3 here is CASSNQGGTEAFF. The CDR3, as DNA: TGCGCCAGCAGCAATCAGGGTGGCACTGAAGCTTTCTTT.

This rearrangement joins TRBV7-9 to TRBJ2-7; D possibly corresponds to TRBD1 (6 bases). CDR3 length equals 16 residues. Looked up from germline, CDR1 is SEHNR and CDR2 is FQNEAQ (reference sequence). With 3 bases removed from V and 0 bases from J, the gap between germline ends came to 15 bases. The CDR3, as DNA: TGTGCCAGCAGCTTCGCCGGGACATCCTTCTCCTACGAGCAGTACTTC. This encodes CASSFAGTSFSYEQYF. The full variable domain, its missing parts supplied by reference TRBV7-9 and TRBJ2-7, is DTGVSQNPRHKITKRGQNVTFRCDPISEHNRLYWYRQTLGQGPEFLTYFQNEAQLEKSRLLSDRFSAERPKGSFSTLEIQRTEQGDSAMYLCASSFAGTSFSYEQYFGPGTRLTVT.

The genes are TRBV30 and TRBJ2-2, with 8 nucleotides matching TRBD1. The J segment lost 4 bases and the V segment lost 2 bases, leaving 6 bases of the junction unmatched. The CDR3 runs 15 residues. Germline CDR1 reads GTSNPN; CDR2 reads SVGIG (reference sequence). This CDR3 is CAWSRDRGLTGELFF. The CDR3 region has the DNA TGTGCCTGGAGTCGAGACAGGGGTCTCACCGGGGAGCTGTTTTTT.

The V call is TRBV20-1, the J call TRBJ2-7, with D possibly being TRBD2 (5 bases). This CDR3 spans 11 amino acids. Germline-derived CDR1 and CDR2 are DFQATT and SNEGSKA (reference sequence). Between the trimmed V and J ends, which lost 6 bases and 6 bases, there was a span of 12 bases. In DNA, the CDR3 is TGCAGTGCCAGCGGACTGAGCGAGCAGTACTTC. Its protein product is CSASGLSEQYF.

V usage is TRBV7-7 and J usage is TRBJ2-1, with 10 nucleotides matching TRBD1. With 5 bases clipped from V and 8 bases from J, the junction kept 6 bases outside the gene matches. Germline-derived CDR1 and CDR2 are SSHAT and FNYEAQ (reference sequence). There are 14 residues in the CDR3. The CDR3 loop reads CASSRGQGNYEQFF. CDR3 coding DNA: TGTGCCAGCAGCAGGGGACAGGGGAACTATGAGCAGTTCTTC.

The CDR3 protein is CASRPGTGTHEQYF. CDR3 nucleotides: TGTGCCAGCAGACCCGGGACAGGGACCCACGAGCAGTACTTC. The chain has TRBV7-2 and TRBJ2-7; 9 positions match TRBD1. The CDR3 covers 14 residues. The ends lost 6 bases at V and 5 bases at J; junction bases unmatched: 8. The germline V gene encodes CDR1 SGHTA and CDR2 FQGNSA.

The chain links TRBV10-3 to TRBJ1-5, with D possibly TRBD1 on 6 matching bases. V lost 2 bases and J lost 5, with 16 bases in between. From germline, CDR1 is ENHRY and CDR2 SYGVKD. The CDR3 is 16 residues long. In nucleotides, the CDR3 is TGTGCCATCAGTGAGGGCAGCTTAGGGGGGGATCAGCCCCAGCATTTT. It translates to CAISEGSLGGDQPQHF.

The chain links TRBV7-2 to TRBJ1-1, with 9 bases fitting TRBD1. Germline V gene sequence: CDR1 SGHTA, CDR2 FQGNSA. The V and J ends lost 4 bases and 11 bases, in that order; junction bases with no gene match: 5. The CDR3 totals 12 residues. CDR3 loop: CASSSDRGRAFF. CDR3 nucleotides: TGTGCCAGCAGCTCGGACAGGGGTCGGGCTTTCTTT. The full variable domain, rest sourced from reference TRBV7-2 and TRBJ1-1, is GAGVSQSPSNKVTEKGKDVELRCDPISGHTALYWYRQSLGQGLEFLIYFQGNSAPDKSGLPSDRFSAERTGGSVSTLTIQRTQQEDSAVYLCASSSDRGRAFFGQGTRLTVV.

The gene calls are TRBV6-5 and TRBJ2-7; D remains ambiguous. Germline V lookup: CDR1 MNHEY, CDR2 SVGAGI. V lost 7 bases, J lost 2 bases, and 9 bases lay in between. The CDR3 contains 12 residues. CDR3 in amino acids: CASMGRPYEQYF. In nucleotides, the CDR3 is TGTGCCAGCATGGGCCGGCCCTACGAGCAGTACTTC.

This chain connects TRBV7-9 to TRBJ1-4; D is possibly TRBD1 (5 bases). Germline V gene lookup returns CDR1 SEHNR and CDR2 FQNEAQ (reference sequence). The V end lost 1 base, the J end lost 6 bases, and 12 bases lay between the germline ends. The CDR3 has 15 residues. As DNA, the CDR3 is TGTGCCAGCAGCTTAGTGACAGCGGGGCATGAAAAACTGTTTTTT. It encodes CASSLVTAGHEKLFF.

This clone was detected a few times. CDR3 DNA sequence: TGTGCCAGCAGTTCCAGGGGGACGGAAACTGAAGCTTTCTTT. Protein sequence: CASSSRGTETEAFF. The chain has TRBV6-5 and TRBJ1-1; TRBD1 matches at 7 bases. There are 14 residues in the CDR3. Germline assignment: CDR1 MNHEY and CDR2 SVGAGI. V was clipped by 4 bases and J by 5 bases; unmatched bases: 7.

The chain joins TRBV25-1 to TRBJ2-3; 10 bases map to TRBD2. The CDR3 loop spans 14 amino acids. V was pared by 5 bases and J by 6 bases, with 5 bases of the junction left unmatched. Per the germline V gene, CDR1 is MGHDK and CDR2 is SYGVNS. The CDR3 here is CASSPSGSRDTQYF. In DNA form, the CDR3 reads TGTGCCAGCAGTCCTAGCGGGAGTCGGGATACGCAGTATTTT. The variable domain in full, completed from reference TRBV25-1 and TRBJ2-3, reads EADIYQTPRYLVIGTGKKITLECSQTMGHDKMYWYQQDPGMELHLIHYSYGVNSTEKGDLSSESTVSRIRTEHFPLTLESARPSHTSQYLCASSPSGSRDTQYFGPGTRLTVL.

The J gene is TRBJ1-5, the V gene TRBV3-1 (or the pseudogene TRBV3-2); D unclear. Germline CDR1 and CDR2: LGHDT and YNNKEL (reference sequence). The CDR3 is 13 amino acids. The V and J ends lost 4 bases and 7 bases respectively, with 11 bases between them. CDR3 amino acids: CASSLSPGQPQHF. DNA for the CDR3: TGTGCCAGCAGCCTCAGCCCAGGACAGCCCCAGCATTTT.

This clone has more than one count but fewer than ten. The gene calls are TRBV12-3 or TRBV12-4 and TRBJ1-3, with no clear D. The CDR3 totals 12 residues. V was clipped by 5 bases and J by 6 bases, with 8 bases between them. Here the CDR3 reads CASSPDTNTIYF. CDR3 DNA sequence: TGTGCCAGCAGTCCTGACACAAACACCATATATTTT.

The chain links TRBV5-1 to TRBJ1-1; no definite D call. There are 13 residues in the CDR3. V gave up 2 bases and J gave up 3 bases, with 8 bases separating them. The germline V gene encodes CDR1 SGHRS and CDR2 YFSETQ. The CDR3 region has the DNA TGCGCCAGCAGCTTAACAGCGGACACTGAAGCTTTCTTT. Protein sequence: CASSLTADTEAFF.

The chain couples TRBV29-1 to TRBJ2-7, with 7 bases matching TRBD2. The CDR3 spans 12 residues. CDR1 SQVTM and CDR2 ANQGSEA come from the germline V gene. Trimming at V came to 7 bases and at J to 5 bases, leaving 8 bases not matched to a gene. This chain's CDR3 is CSAGEGQNEQYF. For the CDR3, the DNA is TGCAGCGCCGGGGAGGGTCAGAACGAGCAGTACTTC.

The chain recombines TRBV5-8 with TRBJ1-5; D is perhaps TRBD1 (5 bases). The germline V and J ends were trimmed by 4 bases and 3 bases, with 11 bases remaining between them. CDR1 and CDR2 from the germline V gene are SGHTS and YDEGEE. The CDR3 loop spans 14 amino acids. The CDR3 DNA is TGTGCCAGCAGCGGGGGGTTAGTCAATCAGCCCCAGCATTTT. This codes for CASSGGLVNQPQHF.

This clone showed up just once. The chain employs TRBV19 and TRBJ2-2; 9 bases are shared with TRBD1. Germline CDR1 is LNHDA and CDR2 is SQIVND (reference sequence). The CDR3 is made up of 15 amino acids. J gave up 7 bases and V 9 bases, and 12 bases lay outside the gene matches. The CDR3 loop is CASRPGQGLGGELFF. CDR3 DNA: TGTGCCAGCAGACCGGGACAGGGCCTCGGCGGGGAGCTGTTTTTT.

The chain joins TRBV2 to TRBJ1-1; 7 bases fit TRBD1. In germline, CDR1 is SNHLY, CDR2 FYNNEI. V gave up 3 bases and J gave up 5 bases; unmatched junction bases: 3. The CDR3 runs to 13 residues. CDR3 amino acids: CASSERGLTEAFF. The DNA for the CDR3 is TGTGCCAGCAGTGAGAGGGGGCTGACTGAAGCTTTCTTT.

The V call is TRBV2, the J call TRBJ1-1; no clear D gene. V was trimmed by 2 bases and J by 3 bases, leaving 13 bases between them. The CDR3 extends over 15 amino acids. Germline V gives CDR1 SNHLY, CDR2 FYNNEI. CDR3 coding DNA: TGTGCCAGCAGTGAACTCGACCCGAGCGACACTGAAGCTTTCTTT. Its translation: CASSELDPSDTEAFF. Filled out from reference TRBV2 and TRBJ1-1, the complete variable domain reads EPEVTQTPSHQVTQMGQEVILRCVPISNHLYFYWYRQILGQKVEFLVSFYNNEISEKSEIFDDQFSVERPDGSNFTLKIRSTKLEDSAMYFCASSELDPSDTEAFFGQGTRLTVV.

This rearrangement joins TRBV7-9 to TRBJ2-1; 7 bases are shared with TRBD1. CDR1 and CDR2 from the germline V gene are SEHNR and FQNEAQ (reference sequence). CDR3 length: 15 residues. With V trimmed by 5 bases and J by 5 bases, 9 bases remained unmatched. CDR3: CASSQGQSPHNEQFF. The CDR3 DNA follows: TGTGCCAGCAGCCAGGGACAGAGCCCTCACAATGAGCAGTTCTTC.